This T cell receptor (beta chain) was documented in a study of T cells in narcolepsy (dated by TCRdb to 2016 to 2019). Regarding the complete study: The study enrolled patients with narcolepsy type 1 or type 2 (NT1, NT2) together with healthy control donors. To look for autoreactive T cells in narcolepsy patients that target self-antigens of hypocretin neurons (hypocretin, TRIB2), the study used TCR Vbeta sequencing to follow clonotypes in blood and CSF.

Receptor amplification or capture employed the immunoSEQ multiplex PCR assay. TCRdb re-hosts the immuneACCESS table, in-frame sequences only. Its copies lack some clones; in the studies checked, an unresolved V gene accounts for under half of them, and the cause for the rest is not known. The sample records over 25,000 clones, 65% to 85% of which are singletons. The top ten hold roughly 3.8% of the sample. For TCR Vbeta sequencing, memory CD4+ T cells were sorted ex vivo from the peripheral blood of both healthy controls and narcolepsy patients. Overall study outcomes, separate from this receptor: Patients and controls had similar numbers of sequenced blood memory CD4+ clonotypes, with averages of approximately 40,000 in patients and around 36,000 in controls. HCRT-specific and TRIB2-specific autoreactive clonotypes were highlighted in plots that compared CD4+ T cell clonotypes in CSF versus blood from the same patient. According to the report, autoreactive clonotypes were detected serially in the blood of the same patients and of different patients, but not in healthy controls. No sequences matching autoreactive T cell clones were contained in some blood memory CD4+ repertoires from patients and controls.

This clone appeared a few times. No antigen is known for it. Base qualities are not provided; no much larger clone lies one nucleotide away. At the junction V is shortened by 5 bases and J by 2 bases; bases outside the gene matches: 6. From cysteine to phenylalanine, the CDR3 is 15 amino acids long. The read is trimmed to its CDR3 DNA, 45 bases read in frame from base 1. The germline V gene (reference sequence) specifies SGHAT as CDR1 and FQDESV as CDR2. Sequences were obtained from memory (CD45RA-) CD4+ T cells from blood. In light of the paper, this sample's cell subset or site label describes: memory T cells sorted ex vivo from peripheral blood. Recombination connected TRBV11-1 to TRBJ2-7; 10 junctional bases match TRBD2. This TCR came from a human donor in good health. The CDR3 region reads CASSPQLAGPYEQYF. The nucleotide sequence is TGTGCCAGCAGCCCGCAACTAGCGGGACCCTACGAGCAGTACTTC. The reference TRBV11-1 and TRBJ2-7 proteins fill in what lies around the CDR3, so the full variable domain reads EAEVAQSPRYKITEKSQAVAFWCDPISGHATLYWYRQILGQGPELLVQFQDESVVDDSQLPKDRFSAERLKGVDSTLKIQPAELGDSAMYLCASSPQLAGPYEQYFGPGTRLTVT.